The sequence of this T cell receptor beta chain was determined in a study of T cell responses to AZD1222 COVID-19 vaccine. The CDR3 has 14 amino acids. The ends were cut back, 2 bases at V and 8 bases at J, with 12 bases in the middle. Germline lookup yields CDR1 WSHSY and CDR2 SAAADI. Repertoires were generated with immunoSEQ multiplex PCR, while TCRdb's copy carries only in-frame clones and drops some. The sample includes approximately 100,000 clones, roughly 84% of them seen just once. The TCR comes from an adult in good health. The gene calls are TRBV10-2 and TRBJ1-4; weak D call: TRBD1 (5 bases). The specimen comprised peripheral blood, sampled on day 0 of AZD1222 vaccination. In DNA form, the CDR3 reads TGCGCCAGCAGTGAGGGTGGGGCAGGAGAAAAACTGTTTTTT. This translates into CASSEGGAGEKLFF.